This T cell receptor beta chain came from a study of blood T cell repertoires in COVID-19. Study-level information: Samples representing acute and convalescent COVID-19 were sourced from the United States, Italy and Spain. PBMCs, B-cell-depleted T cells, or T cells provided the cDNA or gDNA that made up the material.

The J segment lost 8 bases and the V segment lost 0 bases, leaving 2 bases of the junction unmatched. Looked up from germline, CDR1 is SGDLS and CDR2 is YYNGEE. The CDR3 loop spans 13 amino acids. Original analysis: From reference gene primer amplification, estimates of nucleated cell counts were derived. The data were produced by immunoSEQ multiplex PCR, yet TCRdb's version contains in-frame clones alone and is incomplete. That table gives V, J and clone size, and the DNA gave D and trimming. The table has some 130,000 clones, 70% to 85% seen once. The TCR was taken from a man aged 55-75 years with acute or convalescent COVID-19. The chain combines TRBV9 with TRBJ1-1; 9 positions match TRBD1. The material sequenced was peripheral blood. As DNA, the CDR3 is TGTGCCAGCAGCGTAGGTGGGACAGGGGAAGCTTTCTTT. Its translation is CASSVGGTGEAFF.